These T cell receptor beta chains were read from a single sample in a study of blood T cell repertoires in COVID-19. Generated by immunoSEQ multiplex PCR, the TCRdb table keeps only in-frame clones and is missing some. The sample carries about 74,000 clones, around 78% recorded once. The sequenced material came from peripheral blood. These receptors originate from a human donor in a cohort sampled during active COVID-19. Both conserved end residues are part of each CDR3. The D gene is left open where the match is weak. Some rows mark clone size as missing; the rest say once, few, many or name a class of expanded clone.

>TRBV7-2|once|15|TRBJ2-7|TRBD2
CASSLVDGRGYEQYF
TGTGCCAGCAGCTTAGTAGACGGGAGGGGGTACGAGCAGTACTTC
>TRBV28|.|14|TRBJ1-1|TRBD1
CASSLGQGRYEAFF
TGTGCCAGCAGTTTGGGACAGGGTCGATATGAAGCTTTCTTT
>TRBV2|.|14|TRBJ2-7|TRBD2
CASSGLAGVYEQYF
TGTGCCAGCAGTGGGCTAGCGGGAGTCTACGAGCAGTACTTC
>TRBV7-2|.|12|TRBJ2-7|.
CASSPQGGEQYF
TGTGCCAGCAGCCCTCAGGGGGGCGAGCAGTACTTC
>TRBV18|.|14|TRBJ2-5|TRBD1
CASSRTGGQETQYF
TGTGCCAGCTCACGGACAGGGGGGCAAGAGACCCAGTACTTC
>TRBV5-4|.|14|TRBJ2-1|.
CASSLNLAADEQFF
TGTGCCAGCAGCTTGAACCTAGCTGCGGATGAGCAGTTCTTC
>TRBV11-2|.|17|TRBJ2-7|TRBD1
CASSLEYGTDVTYEQYF
TGTGCCAGCAGCTTAGAATACGGGACAGACGTAACCTACGAGCAGTACTTC
>TRBV10-2|few|14|TRBJ2-5|.
CASSGRVEGETQYF
TGCGCCAGCAGTGGCAGGGTGGAAGGGGAGACCCAGTACTTC
>TRBV29-1|.|12|TRBJ1-2|TRBD1
CSALQGALGYTF
TGCAGCGCCCTCCAGGGGGCGTTGGGATACACCTTC
>TRBV30|few|16|TRBJ2-7|TRBD2
CAWSPSITSGQAEQYF
TGTGCCTGGAGCCCAAGTATAACTAGCGGGCAAGCCGAGCAGTACTTC
>TRBV18|.|17|TRBJ2-3|.
CASSPRGPGTFQDTQYF
TGTGCCAGCTCACCACGGGGTCCCGGGACTTTCCAAGATACGCAGTATTTT
>TRBV6-2/TRBV6-3|.|16|TRBJ2-7|TRBD1
CASSSPSGTGYYEQYF
TGTGCCAGCAGTTCCCCTTCCGGGACAGGGTACTACGAGCAGTACTTC
>TRBV5-4|.|15|TRBJ2-1|.
CASSGRVAEINEQFF
TGTGCCAGCAGCGGTAGGGTAGCGGAGATCAATGAGCAGTTCTTC
>TRBV29-1|once|15|TRBJ1-3|TRBD1
CSVAIQGGTGNTIYF
TGCAGCGTCGCTATCCAGGGGGGAACTGGAAACACCATATATTTT
>TRBV6-5|.|16|TRBJ1-1|.
CASSFRGSSVNTEAFF
TGTGCCAGCAGTTTTCGGGGGTCCTCAGTTAACACTGAAGCTTTCTTT
>TRBV6-1|.|13|TRBJ1-2|.
CASSDYANYGYTF
TGTGCCAGCAGTGATTATGCTAACTATGGCTACACCTTC
>TRBV7-8|.|14|TRBJ2-2|TRBD2
CASSGTRNTGELFF
TGTGCCAGCAGCGGGACTAGGAACACCGGGGAGCTGTTTTTT
>TRBV2|.|14|TRBJ2-7|.
CASRLTGALYEQYF
TGTGCCAGCAGGCTGACAGGTGCCCTCTACGAGCAGTACTTC
>TRBV19|.|19|TRBJ1-6|.
CASSISWMDSPSYNSPLHF
TGTGCCAGTAGTATAAGCTGGATGGACAGCCCCTCCTATAATTCACCCCTCCACTTT
>TRBV27|.|14|TRBJ2-7|TRBD1
CASSTTGSPGEQYF
TGTGCCAGCAGTACGACAGGGTCCCCGGGGGAGCAGTACTTC
>TRBV7-9|.|17|TRBJ2-7|.
CASSFGGTPLLSYEQYF
TGTGCCAGCAGCTTTGGGGGGACCCCTCTTCTCTCCTACGAGCAGTACTTC
>TRBV7-9|.|18|TRBJ1-2|.
CASSSTLTGHRNFAGYTF
TGTGCCAGCAGCTCTACCTTGACAGGCCACAGAAATTTTGCTGGCTACACCTTC
>TRBV10-2|.|13|TRBJ2-1|TRBD1
CASSPSTGVEQFF
TGCGCCAGCAGCCCTTCGACAGGGGTCGAGCAGTTCTTC
>TRBV30|few|12|TRBJ1-2|.
CAWSTGNYGYTF
TGTGCCTGGAGTACGGGAAACTATGGCTACACCTTC
>TRBV5-4|.|16|TRBJ1-6|.
CASSMTRGWANSPLHF
TGTGCCAGCAGCATGACCAGGGGTTGGGCTAATTCACCCCTCCACTTT
>TRBV7-9|.|12|TRBJ2-7|.
CASSSSSYEQYF
TGTGCCAGCAGCTCTAGCTCCTACGAGCAGTACTTC
>TRBV7-9|.|13|TRBJ2-1|.
CASSRDSYNEQFF
TGTGCCAGCAGCCGGGACTCTTACAATGAGCAGTTCTTC
>TRBV2|once|15|TRBJ2-2|.
CASIKEGGNTGELFF
TGTGCCAGCATTAAAGAAGGGGGGAACACCGGGGAGCTGTTTTTT
>TRBV15|.|12|TRBJ2-1|.
CATSKGRREQFF
TGTGCCACCAGCAAGGGGCGGCGTGAGCAGTTCTTC
>TRBV4-1|.|16|TRBJ2-5|TRBD2
CASSMGLAREEETQYF
TGCGCCAGCTCGATGGGACTAGCCCGTGAGGAAGAGACCCAGTACTTC
>TRBV6-1|once|11|TRBJ2-7|.
CASSEPYEQYF
TGTGCCAGCAGTGAACCTTACGAGCAGTACTTC
>TRBV2|few|13|TRBJ2-7|TRBD2
CASKGSGSGEQYF
TGTGCCAGCAAAGGCAGCGGGAGTGGCGAGCAGTACTTC
>TRBV4-3|.|16|TRBJ2-7|TRBD2
CASSQDFASGRYEQYF
TGCGCCAGCAGCCAAGATTTCGCTAGCGGGAGGTACGAGCAGTACTTC
>TRBV20-1|.|16|TRBJ1-4|.
CSASRVVASTNEKLFF
TGCAGTGCTAGTCGGGTGGTGGCCTCAACTAATGAAAAACTGTTTTTT
>TRBV6-5|.|15|TRBJ2-7|.
CASSYSGSGGTEQYF
TGTGCCAGCAGTTACTCCGGCAGTGGGGGGACTGAGCAGTACTTC
>TRBV6-5|few|15|TRBJ1-3|TRBD1
CASSYGTGSGNTIYF
TGTGCCAGCAGTTACGGGACAGGCTCTGGAAACACCATATATTTT
>TRBV4-3|.|16|TRBJ1-2|.
CASSQDVGSTGYGYTF
TGCGCCAGCAGCCAAGATGTGGGCAGCACAGGCTATGGCTACACCTTC